This TCR beta chain appears in the sequencing data of a study of cytomegalovirus exposure and HLA in healthy donors. Looking at the study overall: Roughly 80 million unique TCRs from HLA-typed donors made up an early data release.

Vbeta (60) and Jbeta (13) primers were used in the PCR. Sequencing used immunoSEQ multiplex PCR; TCRdb keeps in-frame clones, though not all of them. The sample shows 130,000 to 150,000 clones, around 79% of them seen only once. CDR3 length: 16 amino acids. Between the trimmed V and J ends, which lost 4 bases and 4 bases, there was a span of 21 bases. Germline assignment: CDR1 SGHRS and CDR2 YFSETQ. Material: PBMCs. This TCR came from a woman in her 30s in good health and CMV-seronegative. The genes are TRBV5-1 and TRBJ2-7; D perhaps matches TRBD2 (5 bases). In DNA form, the CDR3 reads TGCGCCAGCAGCCCCGGACTCGGCCAGCGGCGGTACGAGCAGTACTTC. It is translated as CASSPGLGQRRYEQYF. The full variable domain, its missing parts supplied by reference TRBV5-1 and TRBJ2-7, is KAGVTQTPRYLIKTRGQQVTLSCSPISGHRSVSWYQQTPGQGLQFLFEYFSETQRNKGNFPGRFSGRQFSNSRSEMNVSTLELGDSALYLCASSPGLGQRRYEQYFGPGTRLTVT.